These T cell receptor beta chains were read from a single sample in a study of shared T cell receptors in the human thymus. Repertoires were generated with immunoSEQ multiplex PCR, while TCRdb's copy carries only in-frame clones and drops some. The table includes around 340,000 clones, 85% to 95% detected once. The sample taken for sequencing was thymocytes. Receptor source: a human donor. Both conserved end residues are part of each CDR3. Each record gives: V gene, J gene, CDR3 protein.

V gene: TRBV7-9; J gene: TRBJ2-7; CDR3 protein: CASSQRQGIHEQYF
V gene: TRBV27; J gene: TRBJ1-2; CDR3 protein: CASSSTSFLYGYTF
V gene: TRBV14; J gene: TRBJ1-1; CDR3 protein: CASSQVSGARTEAFF
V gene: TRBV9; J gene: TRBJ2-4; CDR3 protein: CASSVEGRGAKNIQYF
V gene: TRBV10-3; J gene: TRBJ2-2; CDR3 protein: CAIKGLAGGPRGELFF
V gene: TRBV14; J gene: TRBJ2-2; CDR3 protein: CASSTRLASENTGELFF
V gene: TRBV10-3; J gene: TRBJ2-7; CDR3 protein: CATHGVSGTSGNEQYF
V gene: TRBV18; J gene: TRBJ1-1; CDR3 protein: CASSPKGVTEAFF
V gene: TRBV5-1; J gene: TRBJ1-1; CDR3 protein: CASSLRDTNTEAFF
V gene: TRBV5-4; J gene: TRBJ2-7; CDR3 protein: CASSLVGPNLSHEQYF
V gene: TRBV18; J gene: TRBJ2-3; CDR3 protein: CASSPPADTQYF
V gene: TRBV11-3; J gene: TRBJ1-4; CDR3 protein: CASSLNEKLFF
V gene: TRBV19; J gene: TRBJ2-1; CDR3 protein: CASSIVLGQGYNEQFF
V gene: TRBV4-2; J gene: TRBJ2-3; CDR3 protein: CASSLNRVYGLAGDPGSTDTQYF
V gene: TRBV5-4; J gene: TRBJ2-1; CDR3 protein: CASSLSGGEQFF
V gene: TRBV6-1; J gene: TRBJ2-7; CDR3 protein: CASSIQGRGKNEQYF
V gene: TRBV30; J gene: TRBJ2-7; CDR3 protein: CALRLAGVKYEQYF
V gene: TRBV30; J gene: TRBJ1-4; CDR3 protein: CAWSRARPNEKLFF
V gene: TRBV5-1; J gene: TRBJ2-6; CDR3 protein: CASSFGQGHSGANVLTF
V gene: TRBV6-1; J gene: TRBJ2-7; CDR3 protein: CASSEADSYEQYF
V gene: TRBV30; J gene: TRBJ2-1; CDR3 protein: CAWNVPHLYNEQFF
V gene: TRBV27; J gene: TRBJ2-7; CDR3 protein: CASSFVRERTYEQYF
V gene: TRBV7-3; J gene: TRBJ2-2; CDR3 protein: CASSLTSGGANTGELFF